One sample yielded the 32 T cell receptor beta chains listed below, sequenced in a study of control samples from healthy donors and cancer patients. Data came from immunoSEQ multiplex PCR; TCRdb stores just in-frame clones and leaves some out. The table includes approximately 230,000 clones, almost 85% detected once. The sample comprised PBMCs. The receptors derive from a woman in her sixties with lung cancer.

The rearrangement joins TRBV15 to TRBJ2-7, with D maybe TRBD1 (6 bases). Trimming left V 6 bases short and J 3 bases short, with 12 bases between. The CDR3 is 13 residues long. CDR1 LNHNV and CDR2 YYDKDF come from the germline V gene (reference sequence). CDR3 sequence (DNA): TGTGCCACCAGGAAGGACAGCAACTACGAGCAGTACTTC. This encodes CATRKDSNYEQYF.

The J gene is TRBJ2-5, the V gene TRBV9; TRBD1 matches at 11 bases. V shed 4 bases, J shed 5 bases, and the junction held 4 bases outside the gene matches. The CDR3 totals 14 residues. CDR1 and CDR2 (germline): SGDLS, YYNGEE. The CDR3 loop reads CASSTGTGGETQYF. CDR3 bases: TGTGCCAGCAGCACTGGGACAGGGGGGGAGACCCAGTACTTC.

The genes are TRBV19 and TRBJ1-1; 8 bases are shared with TRBD1. J lost 5 bases, V lost 9 bases, and 8 bases had no gene match. The germline gives CDR1 LNHDA, CDR2 SQIVND (reference sequence). CDR3 size: 13 residues. The DNA of the CDR3 is TGTGCCAGCCATAGACAGGGGACAACTGAAGCTTTCTTT. Translation: CASHRQGTTEAFF. The entire variable domain, with the rest obtained from reference TRBV19 and TRBJ1-1, is as follows: DGGITQSPKYLFRKEGQNVTLSCEQNLNHDAMYWYRQDPGQGLRLIYYSQIVNDFQKGDIAEGYSVSREKKESFPLTVTSAQKNPTAFYLCASHRQGTTEAFFGQGTRLTVV.

The chain links TRBV28 to TRBJ2-1; 8 nucleotides agree with TRBD2. CDR3 length equals 13 residues. Per the germline V gene, CDR1 is MDHEN and CDR2 is SYDVKM. The junction had 7 bases not matched to a gene; V was cut back by 8 bases and J by 7 bases. CDR3 region: CASSETSANEQFF. Here the CDR3 DNA reads TGTGCCAGCTCAGAGACTAGCGCAAATGAGCAGTTCTTC.

The chain links TRBV5-1 to TRBJ2-1, with TRBD2 matching 12 bases. The CDR3 is made up of 15 amino acids. Germline lookup yields CDR1 SGHRS and CDR2 YFSETQ. Trimming at V came to 5 bases and at J to 8 bases, leaving 8 bases not matched to a gene. CDR3 nucleotide sequence: TGCGCCAGCAGGCCTCCTAGCGGGGGGGCGGATGAGCAGTTCTTC. Its translation: CASRPPSGGADEQFF.

This rearrangement joins TRBV5-1 to TRBJ1-1, with D perhaps TRBD1 (6 bases). V dropped 4 bases and J dropped 1 base, with 8 bases sitting between them. Germline CDR1 reads SGHRS; CDR2 reads YFSETQ. The CDR3 is 13 amino acids. This chain's CDR3 is CASSRGGNTEAFF. In DNA form, the CDR3 reads TGCGCCAGCAGCCGAGGGGGGAACACTGAAGCTTTCTTT.

This chain uses TRBV6-2 or TRBV6-3 with TRBJ1-2; 7 bases are shared with TRBD1. The V gene end was trimmed by 0 bases and the J gene end by 5 bases; junction bases not matched to a gene: 3. Germline lookup yields CDR1 MNHEY and CDR2 SVGEGT. This CDR3 is built from 14 residues. In nucleotides, the CDR3 is TGTGCCAGCAGTTACTCGGCAGGGGGTTATGGCTACACCTTC. It translates to CASSYSAGGYGYTF.

The chain is built from TRBV18 and TRBJ2-7; 10 bases line up with TRBD2. With 2 bases clipped from V and 3 bases from J, the junction kept 4 bases outside the gene matches. Per the germline V gene, CDR1 is KGHSH and CDR2 is LQKENI. The CDR3 spans 15 residues. The CDR3 reads CASSPFRTSGYEQYF. Written as DNA, the CDR3 is TGTGCCAGCTCACCATTTCGGACTAGCGGCTACGAGCAGTACTTC.

This chain connects TRBV5-1 to TRBJ1-2; D is uncertain. This CDR3 region has 14 residues. The V gene lost 4 bases and the J gene lost 3 bases, with 13 bases spanning the gap. Germline loops: CDR1 SGHRS, CDR2 YFSETQ. CDR3 protein: CASSPDSWDYGYTF. CDR3 coding DNA: TGCGCCAGCAGCCCGGACTCTTGGGACTATGGCTACACCTTC.

This chain connects TRBV7-9 to TRBJ1-1; D perhaps matches TRBD1 (5 bases). Germline lookup yields CDR1 SEHNR and CDR2 FQNEAQ (reference sequence). The CDR3 extends over 13 amino acids. The ends were cut back, 5 bases at V and 4 bases at J, with 11 bases in the middle. CDR3 residues: CASSLRDGTEAFF. In nucleotides, the CDR3 is TGTGCCAGCAGCCTCAGGGACGGCACTGAAGCTTTCTTT.

J is TRBJ2-7 and V is TRBV24-1, with D perhaps matching TRBD1 (6 bases). The CDR3 has 20 residues. V lost 8 bases and J 3 bases, leaving 34 bases between the germline ends. The germline V gene has CDR1 KGHDR and CDR2 SFDVKD. The CDR3 region is CATIQKQGRPLLYRNYEQYF. The CDR3 region has the DNA TGTGCCACCATTCAGAAACAGGGCCGCCCACTCCTTTACCGGAACTACGAGCAGTACTTC.

This chain connects TRBV5-4 to TRBJ1-6, with unresolved D. Deletions cut 0 bases from V and 2 bases from J, with 9 bases between. Germline CDR1 reads SGHNT; CDR2 reads YYREEE (reference sequence). CDR3 length: 16 residues. The chain's CDR3 is CASSLGSSAYNSPLHF. In nucleotides, the CDR3 is TGTGCCAGCAGCTTGGGGTCCAGCGCCTATAATTCACCCCTCCACTTT.

V usage is TRBV7-8 and J usage is TRBJ2-7; tentative D call: TRBD1 (6 bases). The CDR3 is 14 residues long. Trimming left V 2 bases short and J 0 bases short, with 8 bases between. Germline loops: CDR1 SGHVS, CDR2 FQNEAQ. CDR3 loop: CASSLRQASYEQYF. For the CDR3, the DNA is TGTGCCAGCAGCTTAAGACAGGCCTCCTACGAGCAGTACTTC.

The V call is TRBV7-9, the J call TRBJ1-2; tentative D call: TRBD1 (5 bases). Germline lookup yields CDR1 SEHNR and CDR2 FQNEAQ (reference sequence). CDR3 length: 12 residues. The V gene lost 6 bases and the J gene lost 12 bases, with 17 bases spanning the gap. The CDR3 nucleotides read TGTGCCAGCAGTACGACCTGGGGGGTCGACACCTTC. Residues: CASSTTWGVDTF.

The chain is built from TRBV5-1 and TRBJ2-7; a weak D match, TRBD2 (6 bases). V lost 5 bases to trimming and J lost 5 bases, with 17 bases between them. The CDR3 runs to 14 residues. Germline CDR1 SGHRS, CDR2 YFSETQ. This CDR3 is CASSTRSSGDEQYF. Here the CDR3 DNA reads TGCGCCAGCAGTACACGCAGTAGCGGAGACGAGCAGTACTTC. The whole variable domain, filled in from reference TRBV5-1 and TRBJ2-7, reads KAGVTQTPRYLIKTRGQQVTLSCSPISGHRSVSWYQQTPGQGLQFLFEYFSETQRNKGNFPGRFSGRQFSNSRSEMNVSTLELGDSALYLCASSTRSSGDEQYFGPGTRLTVT.

The rearrangement links TRBV28 to TRBJ2-7, with D perhaps matching TRBD2 (6 bases). The CDR3 extends over 15 amino acids. Trimming cost V 1 base and J 1 base, with 11 bases left between them. Germline loops: CDR1 MDHEN, CDR2 SYDVKM. This CDR3 is CASSLFSGGSYEQYF. The DNA of the CDR3 is TGTGCCAGCAGTTTATTCTCCGGGGGTTCCTACGAGCAGTACTTC.

The J gene is TRBJ2-5, the V gene TRBV25-1, with D perhaps TRBD2 (5 bases). The V and J ends lost 2 bases and 5 bases respectively, with 12 bases between them. CDR1 is MGHDK, CDR2 SYGVNS, per germline. This CDR3 is 14 amino acids long. CDR3 sequence (DNA): TGTGCCAGCAGTGAAGAGAGGCCGGGGGAGACCCAGTACTTC. Translating gives CASSEERPGETQYF.

On this clone itself: The junction and the germline gene differ at one end; a read error may be behind it. The chain couples TRBV12-3 or TRBV12-4 to TRBJ2-5; D is perhaps TRBD1 or TRBD2 (6 bases each). CDR3 size: 13 residues. The CDR3 DNA is TGTGCCAGCAGCCCAAACTACAGGGTTCGGAGGGACTTC. Its protein product is CASSPNYRVRRDF.

This chain joins TRBV12-3 or TRBV12-4 and TRBJ2-5; no clear D. V lost 4 bases and J 5 bases, leaving 8 bases between the germline ends. This CDR3 has 12 residues. This CDR3 reads CASSSGLETQYF. CDR3 nucleotides: TGTGCCAGCAGTTCAGGATTGGAGACCCAGTACTTC.

The CDR3 loop is CASSRQGTRGEQFF. DNA for the CDR3: TGCGCCAGCAGCCGACAGGGGACCCGGGGTGAGCAGTTCTTC. The genes are TRBV5-1 and TRBJ2-1; 8 nucleotides agree with TRBD1. In germline, CDR1 is SGHRS, CDR2 YFSETQ. Trimming removed 4 bases from V and 9 bases from J; junction bases left unmatched: 9. The CDR3 spans 14 residues.

This CDR3 reads CASSLGGTSGGPKETQYF. CDR3 nucleotide sequence: TGTGCCAGCAGTTTAGGCGGGACTAGCGGGGGCCCGAAAGAGACCCAGTACTTC. The chain links TRBV28 to TRBJ2-5, with TRBD2 matching over 14 bases. Trimming took 2 bases from V and 3 from J; bases not matched to a gene: 8. Germline V gene lookup returns CDR1 MDHEN and CDR2 SYDVKM. The CDR3 extends over 18 amino acids.

The rearrangement links TRBV28 to TRBJ2-7, with unresolved D. CDR3 length: 13 amino acids. V was shortened by 4 bases and J by 0 bases, with 7 bases between the two germline ends. Germline V gives CDR1 MDHEN, CDR2 SYDVKM. The CDR3 bases are TGTGCCAGCAGTTATGGCAGCTCCTACGAGCAGTACTTC. It yields the protein CASSYGSSYEQYF.

The chain combines TRBV11-2 with TRBJ1-2; TRBD1 matches at 8 bases. Germline loops: CDR1 SGHAT, CDR2 FQNNGV. The CDR3 has 14 amino acids. The ends lost 5 bases at V and 4 bases at J; junction bases unmatched: 6. The CDR3 DNA reads TGTGCCAGCAGCCCAAACGGACAGGGCTATGGCTACACCTTC. Its translation is CASSPNGQGYGYTF.

This chain uses TRBV5-4 with TRBJ1-6, with TRBD1 matching 7 bases. CDR1 and CDR2 (germline): SGHNT, YYREEE (reference sequence). J gave up 5 bases and V 0 bases, and 2 bases lay outside the gene matches. The CDR3 runs to 15 residues. CDR3 DNA sequence: TGTGCCAGCAGCTTGGGGCAGGGGGATAATTCACCCCTCCACTTT. It translates to CASSLGQGDNSPLHF.

Details on this clone: Other nucleotide sequences from this sample produce the same CDR3. The CDR3: CASSLGLAGYNEQFF. The DNA of the CDR3 is TGCGCCAGCAGCTTGGGACTAGCGGGGTACAATGAGCAGTTCTTC. V and J are TRBV5-1 and TRBJ2-1; 11 positions match TRBD2. The CDR3 has 15 residues. CDR1 is SGHRS and CDR2 is YFSETQ in the germline V gene. V lost 0 bases, J lost 4 bases, and 0 bases stayed unmatched.

This clone was detected a few times. The chain is built from TRBV18 and TRBJ1-2; TRBD1 matches 7 bases. Germline V gene sequence: CDR1 KGHSH, CDR2 LQKENI. Unmatched junction bases numbered 8, after V lost 3 bases and J lost 4 bases. This CDR3 is 15 amino acids long. CDR3 nucleotide sequence: TGTGCCAGCTCACCCCAACGACAGGGACCCTATGGCTACACCTTC. Translating gives CASSPQRQGPYGYTF.

This chain joins TRBV6-2 or TRBV6-3 and TRBJ1-1; the D gene is possibly TRBD1 (5 bases). CDR3 length: 14 residues. Germline CDR1 MNHEY, CDR2 SVGEGT. V lost 4 bases and J 3 bases, leaving 12 bases between the germline ends. The CDR3 here is CASSSQGLYTEAFF. The CDR3 coding sequence is TGTGCCAGCAGTTCCCAGGGCTTGTACACTGAAGCTTTCTTT.

The chain has TRBV5-1 and TRBJ1-3; D unresolved. V lost 3 bases and J 0 bases, leaving 13 bases between the germline ends. Germline V gene data show CDR1 as SGHRS and CDR2 as YFSETQ. The length of the CDR3 is 16 residues. This CDR3 reads CASSSANMDSGNTIYF. DNA of the CDR3: TGCGCCAGCAGCTCGGCCAATATGGACTCTGGAAACACCATATATTTT.

The rearrangement uses TRBV3-1 (or the pseudogene TRBV3-2) and TRBJ2-7, with 9 bases aligning to TRBD1. This CDR3 contains 14 residues. Germline V gives CDR1 LGHDT, CDR2 YNNKEL (reference sequence). V trimming: 4 bases; J trimming: 2 bases; junction bases outside the gene matches: 3. The CDR3 nucleotides read TGTGCCAGCAGCCTCCGGGACAGGGCCTACGAGCAGTACTTC. Residues: CASSLRDRAYEQYF.

This CDR3 is CASSQGRGEFTEAFF. In DNA, the CDR3 is TGTGCCAGCAGCCAAGGAAGAGGGGAATTCACTGAAGCTTTCTTT. This chain links TRBV3-1 (or the pseudogene TRBV3-2) with TRBJ1-1; weak D call: TRBD1 (5 bases). V was clipped by 1 base and J by 4 bases, with 13 bases between them. The CDR3 is 15 amino acids. Germline-derived CDR1 and CDR2 are LGHDT and YNNKEL (reference sequence).

This clone has just one count. The chain has TRBV21-1 and TRBJ1-2; whether TRBD1, the table's D call, matches the DNA was not checked. TRBV21-1 is an annotated pseudogene. CDR3 length: 16 amino acids. In DNA, the CDR3 is TGTGCCAGCAGCAAAACCGGGACAGGCTGGATCTATGGCTACACCTTC. As protein: CASSKTGTGWIYGYTF.

The genes are TRBV20-1 and TRBJ1-2; no clear D. Trimming pared 3 bases from V and 3 bases from J, leaving 5 bases between. Germline V CDR1 and CDR2: DFQATT, SNEGSKA (reference sequence). The CDR3 loop spans 11 amino acids. The CDR3 bases are TGCAGTGCTAGTGACTACTATGGCTACACCTTC. Translating it yields CSASDYYGYTF.